This TCR beta chain is from a study of blood T cell repertoires in COVID-19. Overall study: Acute and convalescent COVID-19 samples came from the United States, Italy and Spain. T cells, B-cell-depleted T cells, or PBMCs provided the cDNA or gDNA that served as material.

Authors' analysis steps: By means of reference gene primer amplification, nucleated cell counts were estimated. Generated by immunoSEQ multiplex PCR, the TCRdb table keeps only in-frame clones and is missing some. The DNA was the basis for D and trimming; V, J and clone size are from that table. Among fewer than 140,000 clones listed, about 64% were seen once. Specimen: peripheral blood. The source of this sequence is a human donor with acute or convalescent COVID-19. The donor label of this sample is uncertain.

CDR3 DNA: TGCGCCAGCAGCCAAAGGGGGGGGTCAACAGATACGCAGTATTTT. Translation: CASSQRGGSTDTQYF. The rearrangement uses TRBV4-1 and TRBJ2-3; D is possibly TRBD2 (7 bases). CDR1 is MGHRA, CDR2 YSYEKL, per germline. V lost 2 bases to trimming and J lost 3 bases, with 12 bases between them. CDR3 length: 15 amino acids.